What follows is one T cell receptor beta chain and its context. What this receptor recognizes is not known. Base quality data are lacking; no much larger clone is found one base away. This sample is part of a study of blood T cell repertoires in COVID-19 (TCRdb year 2020). Study-wide context: Samples from collaborators originated in the United States, Italy and Spain and spanned both the acute and convalescent phases of COVID-19. The material from the prospective study consisted of cDNA or gDNA derived from T cells, B-cell-depleted T cells, or PBMCs. Deeply sampled blood TCRbeta repertoires from subjects exposed to, actively infected with, or recovered from COVID-19 were included in the dataset. A freely available public database, intended as a resource for researchers studying the immune response to SARS-CoV-2, is where the repertoires were released. Samples were obtained from the ongoing ImmuneRACE study (first 160 participants) and from some 1,300 subjects provided by 6 global collaborators. The sample metadata nearly always contained a de-identified subject ID, COVID-19 status, age in years and sex. HLA class I and class II types, where available, came from metadata supplied by the sample provider rather than from assay-based typing. Results and caveats for the whole study, not just this receptor: The amount of clinical and demographic metadata varied by source and participant and was provided uncurated.

Each collaborating institution followed its own protocols to collect whole blood in K2EDTA tubes. For TCRbeta analysis, collaborators shipped samples as frozen whole blood, isolated PBMCs, or DNA extracted from either of those sample types. TCRbeta CDR3 regions were amplified from genomic DNA using the immunoSEQ Assay, a bias-controlled multiplex PCR. As for how the authors treated the data: Nucleated cell counts per sample were estimated from amplification of reference gene primers within the assay. To quantify the absolute abundance of each unique TCRbeta CDR3 rearrangement, sequence reads were collapsed and filtered. For each sample, productive Simpson clonality was calculated as the square root of Simpson's diversity index across productive rearrangements. Drawn from immuneACCESS, this table holds only the in-frame rearrangements with V and J called that TCRdb kept. Clones are partly lost; checked studies trace under half to an unresolved V gene and leave the rest unexplained. V and J calls plus clone size are reproduced from that table; the DNA served to infer D and trimming. Here the sample has some 140,000 clones; roughly 78% occur a single time. The ten biggest clones cover 3% to 4.5% of the sample.

Taken from cysteine to phenylalanine, the CDR3 has 18 residues. Only the CDR3 part of the read is kept: 54 bases, read in frame from the first base. The sequencing input was peripheral blood. This chain joins TRBV21-1 to TRBJ1-5; the D segment call TRBD1 is taken from the table without a DNA check. TRBV21-1 has pseudogene status. This receptor was obtained from a man between 60 and 75 years old with acute or convalescent COVID-19. CDR3 protein: CASSKDSPGDRRDQPQHF. The nucleotide sequence reads as follows: TGTGCCAGCAGCAAAGATAGCCCCGGAGACAGACGGGATCAGCCCCAGCATTTT.